This T cell receptor beta chain is from a study of beta chain features in type 1 diabetes. Looking at the study overall: Patients did not differ from healthy donors in age, gender or cell yield. Notes on the study in general: All four CD4+ subsets from Type 1 diabetes patients carried moderately but significantly shorter TCRB CDR3s. The influence of HLA type on TCRB rearrangement stayed undetermined.

Since all of the isolated RNA was reverse transcribed, expressed TCRB transcripts were what got sequenced. Profiling relied on immunoSEQ multiplex PCR, and the TCRdb table lists in-frame clones only, not all of them. The table lists some 280,000 clones, 14% of them singletons. V lost 0 bases to trimming and J lost 7 bases, with 10 bases between them. The CDR3 sequence is 14 residues long. The germline CDR1 and CDR2 sequences are MDHEN and SYDVKM. Concerning this clone itself: Its antigen is unknown.

Purity above 98% was achieved in all sorted populations. This receptor was identified in a man aged 30 to 39 with type 1 diabetes. The V and J genes are TRBV28 and TRBJ1-5; TRBD1 is a possible D gene (6 bases). The material sequenced was naive CD4+ T cells from blood. CDR3: CASSLWGTRQPQHF. CDR3 DNA: TGTGCCAGCAGTTTATGGGGGACAAGGCAGCCCCAGCATTTT.